This T cell receptor beta chain emerged from a study of cytomegalovirus exposure and HLA in healthy donors. Germline CDR1 and CDR2: MGHDK and SYGVNS. Trimming pared 5 bases from V and 3 bases from J, leaving 8 bases between. The CDR3 totals 12 residues. It was with 60 Vbeta and 13 Jbeta primers that the PCR ran. The protocol was immunoSEQ multiplex PCR, while the TCRdb copy is restricted to in-frame clones and leaves out a portion. In the table there are some 130,000 clones, around 79% of which are singletons. Study-wide results and caveats: Reportedly, TCR beta sequences accurately predicted HLA-A and HLA-B alleles in most subjects. Cytomegalovirus-associated status was assigned to about 180 TCR beta chains.

The sample holds one count of this clone. Its target is not known. This receptor was obtained from a man aged 40-49 years in good health and CMV-seropositive. Sequencing was done on a sample of PBMCs. V is TRBV25-1 and J is TRBJ2-7; a possible D gene is TRBD1 (5 bases). The CDR3: CASSIQVYEQYF. The CDR3 region has the DNA TGTGCCAGCAGTATACAGGTCTACGAGCAGTACTTC.